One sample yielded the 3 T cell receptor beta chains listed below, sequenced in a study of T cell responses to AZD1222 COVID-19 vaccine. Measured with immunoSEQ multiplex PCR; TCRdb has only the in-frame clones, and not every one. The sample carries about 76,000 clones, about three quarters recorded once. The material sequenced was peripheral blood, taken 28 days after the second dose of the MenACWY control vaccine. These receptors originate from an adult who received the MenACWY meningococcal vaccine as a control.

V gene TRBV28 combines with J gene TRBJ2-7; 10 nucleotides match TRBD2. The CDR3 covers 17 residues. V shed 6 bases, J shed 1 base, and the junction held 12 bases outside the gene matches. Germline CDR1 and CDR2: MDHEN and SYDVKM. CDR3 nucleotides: TGTGCCAGCAGGCGGTCTAATAGCGGGAGGTGGTCCTACGAGCAGTACTTC. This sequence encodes CASRRSNSGRWSYEQYF. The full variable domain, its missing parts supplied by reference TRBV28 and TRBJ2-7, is DVKVTQSSRYLVKRTGEKVFLECVQDMDHENMFWYRQDPGLGLRLIYFSYDVKMKEKGDIPEGYSVSREKKERFSLILESASTNQTSMYLCASRRSNSGRWSYEQYFGPGTRLTVT.

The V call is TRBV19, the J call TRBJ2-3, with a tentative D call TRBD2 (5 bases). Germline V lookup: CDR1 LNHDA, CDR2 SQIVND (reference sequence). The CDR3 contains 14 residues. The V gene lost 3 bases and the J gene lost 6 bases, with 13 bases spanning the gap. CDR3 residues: CASSIVAPGDTQYF. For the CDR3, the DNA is TGTGCCAGTAGTATCGTAGCGCCCGGGGATACGCAGTATTTT.

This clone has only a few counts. In DNA, the CDR3 is TGTGCCTTGGAGCTTAATGAGCAGTTCTTC. Protein product: CALELNEQFF. The genes are TRBV30 and TRBJ2-1, with unresolved D. Germline V CDR1 and CDR2: GTSNPN, SVGIG (reference sequence). Trimming cost V 7 bases and J 7 bases, with 8 bases left between them. The CDR3 totals 10 residues.